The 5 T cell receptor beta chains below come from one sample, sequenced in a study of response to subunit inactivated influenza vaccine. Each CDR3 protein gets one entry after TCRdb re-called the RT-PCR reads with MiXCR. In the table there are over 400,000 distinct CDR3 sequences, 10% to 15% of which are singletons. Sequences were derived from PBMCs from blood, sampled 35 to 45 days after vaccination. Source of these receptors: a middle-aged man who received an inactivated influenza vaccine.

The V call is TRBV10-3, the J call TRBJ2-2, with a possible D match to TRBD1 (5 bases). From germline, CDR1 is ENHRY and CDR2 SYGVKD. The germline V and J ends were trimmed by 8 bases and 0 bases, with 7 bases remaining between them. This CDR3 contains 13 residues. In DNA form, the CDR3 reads TGTGCCATCGGGGCAGCGAACACCGGGGAGCTGTTTTTT. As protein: CAIGAANTGELFF.

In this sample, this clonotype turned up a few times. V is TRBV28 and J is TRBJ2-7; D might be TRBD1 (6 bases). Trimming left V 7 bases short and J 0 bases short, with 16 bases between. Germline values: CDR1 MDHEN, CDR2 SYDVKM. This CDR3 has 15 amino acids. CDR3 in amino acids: CASIGFGTNSYEQYF. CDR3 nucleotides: TGTGCCAGCATTGGTTTCGGGACAAACTCCTACGAGCAGTACTTC. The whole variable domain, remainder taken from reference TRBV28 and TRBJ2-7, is DVKVTQSSRYLVKRTGEKVFLECVQDMDHENMFWYRQDPGLGLRLIYFSYDVKMKEKGDIPEGYSVSREKKERFSLILESASTNQTSMYLCASIGFGTNSYEQYFGPGTRLTVT.

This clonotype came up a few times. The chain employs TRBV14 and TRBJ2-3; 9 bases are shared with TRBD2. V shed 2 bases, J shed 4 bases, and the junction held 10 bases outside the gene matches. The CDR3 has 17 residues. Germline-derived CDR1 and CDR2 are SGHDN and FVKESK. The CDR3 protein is CASSQRPGTSSSDTQYF. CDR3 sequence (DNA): TGTGCCAGCAGCCAACGACCGGGGACTAGCTCATCAGATACGCAGTATTTT.

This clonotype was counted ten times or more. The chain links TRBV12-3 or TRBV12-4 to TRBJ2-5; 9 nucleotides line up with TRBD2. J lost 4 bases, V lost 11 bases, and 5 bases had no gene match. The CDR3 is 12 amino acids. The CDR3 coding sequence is TGTGCCTCGCGGGGGGGCCTAGAGACCCAGTACTTC. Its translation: CASRGGLETQYF.

The DNA for the CDR3 is TGTGCCAGCAGCTGGGGGACATCCCCGGGGGGTGCCGGCTACACCTTC. Protein sequence: CASSWGTSPGGAGYTF. The V and J genes are TRBV5-6 and TRBJ1-2; D perhaps matches TRBD1 (6 bases). Germline CDR1 is SGHDT and CDR2 is YYEEEE. CDR3 length equals 16 residues. The V and J ends lost 3 bases and 8 bases respectively, with 23 bases between them.